A selection of T cell receptor beta chains follows, all from one sample in a study of cytomegalovirus exposure and HLA in healthy donors. Produced via immunoSEQ multiplex PCR; TCRdb's table is partial and in-frame only. Here the sample table reports more than 70,000 clones. Sequencing input: PBMCs. The receptors shown here come from a woman aged 55 to 70 in good health and CMV-seronegative. CDR3s include the opening cysteine and the closing phenylalanine or tryptophan. Each record gives: J gene, V gene, D gene, CDR3 DNA, CDR3 protein. A D gene is named only where the DNA matches it firmly.

TRBJ2-5,TRBV7-8,TRBD1,TGTGCCAGCAGCTCCGGACAGGGGCGAGAGACCCAGTACTTC,CASSSGQGRETQYF
TRBJ2-5,TRBV9,TRBD2,TGTGCCAGCAGCGTAGGGGGGGGACTAGTAGGCGGCGAGACCCAGTACTTC,CASSVGGGLVGGETQYF
TRBJ1-6,TRBV9,NA,TGTGCCAGCAGCGCGGTGTTAAATTCACCCCTCCACTTT,CASSAVLNSPLHF
TRBJ1-2,TRBV6-5,NA,TGTGCCAGCAGGAAGACAGGTTATGCTGGCTACACCTTC,CASRKTGYAGYTF
TRBJ2-6,TRBV7-2,NA,TGTGCCAGCAGCTCCCCCACTAGGTCTGGGGCCAACGTCCTGACTTTC,CASSSPTRSGANVLTF
TRBJ2-1,TRBV29-1,TRBD2,TGCAGCGTAGGACTAGCGGGAACCAATGAGCAGTTCTTC,CSVGLAGTNEQFF
TRBJ2-6,TRBV5-1,NA,TGCGCCAGCAGCTTCCCAGACAGGCTGGGCTCTGGGGCCAACGTCCTGACTTTC,CASSFPDRLGSGANVLTF
TRBJ2-5,TRBV12-5,NA,TGTGCTAGTGGTTTGGGGCAGACTACCCACGAGACCCAGTACTTC,CASGLGQTTHETQYF
TRBJ1-3,TRBV28,NA,TGTGCCAGCAGCCTAGGGAGCAGGACGGGAAACACCATATATTTT,CASSLGSRTGNTIYF
TRBJ1-1,TRBV7-3,TRBD1,TGTGCCAGCAGGCCGAACCCGGGACAGGGCTTGAACACTGAAGCTTTCTTT,CASRPNPGQGLNTEAFF
TRBJ2-5,TRBV11-2,NA,TGTGCCAGCAGCCTCCTTCCTACCTTGGGCGAGACCCAGTACTTC,CASSLLPTLGETQYF
TRBJ2-1,TRBV29-1,TRBD1,TGCAGCGTTGAAGTAGACAGGGTAGGAAATGAGCAGTTCTTC,CSVEVDRVGNEQFF
TRBJ2-7,TRBV27,TRBD2,TGTGCCAGCAGTTCACGGGTAGGCGGGAGGGCGGGAGAGCAGTACTTC,CASSSRVGGRAGEQYF
TRBJ2-2,TRBV5-1,TRBD1,TGCGCCAGCAGCTGGACCGGGACAGCGAACACCGGGGAGCTGTTTTTT,CASSWTGTANTGELFF
TRBJ2-1,TRBV21-1,NA,TGTGCCAGCAGCAAACAAGGGGTTCGAAGGCAGTTCTTC,CASSKQGVRRQFF
TRBJ1-2,TRBV7-2,NA,TGTGCCAGCAGCACGGACAGTAACTATGGCTACACCTTC,CASSTDSNYGYTF
TRBJ2-7,TRBV27,TRBD2,TGTGCCAGCAGTTTGGTCGCTAGCGGGCGCTACGAGCAGTACTTC,CASSLVASGRYEQYF
TRBJ2-2,TRBV10-2,NA,TGCGCCAGCAGTGAGCCTTCGAACACCGGGGAGCTGTTTTTT,CASSEPSNTGELFF
TRBJ2-1,TRBV10-3,TRBD2,TGTGCCATCAGTGAGGGGACTAGCCCCAATGAGCAGTTCTTC,CAISEGTSPNEQFF
TRBJ2-4,TRBV5-1,TRBD1,TGCGCCAGCAGCTTGGGGCCGATATACGGACAGGGGGGGAGTTTGGGGGCCAAAAACATTCAGTACTTC,CASSLGPIYGQGGSLGAKNIQYF
TRBJ1-1,TRBV29-1,NA,TGCAGCGTTGAAGGGGGACAAGGAGCTTTCTTT,CSVEGGQGAFF
TRBJ2-3,TRBV4-3,TRBD2,TGCGCCAGCAGCCAAGCACAGCGGGGCCCAGATACGCAGTATTTT,CASSQAQRGPDTQYF
TRBJ2-1,TRBV2,TRBD2,TGTGCCAGCAGTGAAGGCCCTCCTAGCGGGAGTCTGGGTGAGCAGTTCTTC,CASSEGPPSGSLGEQFF
TRBJ1-5,TRBV7-2,TRBD1,TGTGCCAGCAGCGTGGGGACAGGGGGTGATCAGCCCCAGCATTTT,CASSVGTGGDQPQHF
TRBJ2-7,TRBV7-8,NA,TGTGCCAGCAGCCATACAGGGTACGAGCAGTACTTC,CASSHTGYEQYF
TRBJ2-7,TRBV5-1,TRBD2,TGCGCCAGCAGCCCCGGACTAGCGGGAGCCTACGAGCAGTACTTC,CASSPGLAGAYEQYF
TRBJ2-3,TRBV21-1,NA,TGTGCCAGCAGCAAGGCGGCAGATACGCAGTATTTT,CASSKAADTQYF
TRBJ1-2,TRBV5-1,TRBD1,TGCGCCAGCAGCTTGGCCGGGACAGTCTATGGCTACACCTTC,CASSLAGTVYGYTF
TRBJ1-4,TRBV10-3,NA,TGTGCCATCAGTGAGTCGGAACAGGGACGTGAAAAACTGTTTTTT,CAISESEQGREKLFF
TRBJ2-2,TRBV19,TRBD2,TGTGCCAGTAGTCTGCGGGAGATCACCGGGGAGCTGTTTTTT,CASSLREITGELFF
TRBJ1-1,TRBV27,NA,TGTGCCAGCAGTGCAGGATTGAACACTGAAGCTTTCTTT,CASSAGLNTEAFF
TRBJ1-1,TRBV7-9,TRBD1,TGTGCCAGCAGCCCAGACAGGGCAGCTTATATGAACACTGAAGCTTTCTTT,CASSPDRAAYMNTEAFF
TRBJ1-1,TRBV27,NA,TGTGCCAGCAGTTCAACAGGTAACACTGAAGCTTTCTTT,CASSSTGNTEAFF
TRBJ1-2,TRBV11-2,NA,TGTGCCAGCAGCTCAAACGGAGGCTATGGCTACACCTTC,CASSSNGGYGYTF
TRBJ2-5,TRBV15,TRBD1,TGTGCCACCAGCAGAGATCTGAGAGGGGGCTCAGAGACCCAGTACTTC,CATSRDLRGGSETQYF
TRBJ2-7,TRBV4-3,NA,TGCGCCAGCAGCCAAGAGGGAGCGGTAAGCTCCTACGAGCAGTACTTC,CASSQEGAVSSYEQYF
TRBJ2-2,TRBV30,NA,TGTGCCTGGAGTGTGGATAGGACTCCCCCCAACACCGGGGAGCTGTTTTTT,CAWSVDRTPPNTGELFF
TRBJ2-7,TRBV2,TRBD2,TGTGCCACCGAGCTGGGACTAGGGACCTACGAGCAGTACTTC,CATELGLGTYEQYF
TRBJ1-1,TRBV9,NA,TGTGCCAGCAGCGTAGCTAGGATGGACACTGAAGCTTTCTTT,CASSVARMDTEAFF
TRBJ1-1,TRBV28,NA,TGTGCCAGCAGTTTTATCAGGGCCATTGAAGCTTTCTTT,CASSFIRAIEAFF
TRBJ1-3,TRBV5-1,NA,TGCGCCAGCAGCTTACCGGGACAAGGAAACACCATATATTTT,CASSLPGQGNTIYF
TRBJ2-3,TRBV4-2,TRBD2,TGTGCCAGCAGCCAAGTAGGGAGCGGGAGGGCGGCTACGCAGTATTTT,CASSQVGSGRAATQYF
TRBJ2-5,TRBV6-6,NA,TGTGCCAGCAGTCTCCAGGGGGAGACCCAGTACTTC,CASSLQGETQYF
TRBJ2-7,TRBV4-2,TRBD2,TGTGCCAGCAGCCCCCTAGCGGGTTTCTACGAGCAGTACTTC,CASSPLAGFYEQYF
TRBJ2-6,TRBV7-8,TRBD2,TGTGCCAGCAGCCCCCCAACGGGAGGGTCTGGGGCCAACGTCCTGACTTTC,CASSPPTGGSGANVLTF
TRBJ2-7,TRBV7-2,TRBD2,TGTGCCAGCAGAGTTGAACTAGCGGGGGCCTACGAGCAGTACTTC,CASRVELAGAYEQYF
TRBJ2-7,TRBV10-3,TRBD2,TGTGCCATCAGTGTGAATAGCGGGACCCGCTCCTACGAGCAGTACTTC,CAISVNSGTRSYEQYF
TRBJ2-5,TRBV5-1,TRBD2,TGCGCCAGCAGCCTAACAGGGAGCGGGGGCCAAGAGACCCAGTACTTC,CASSLTGSGGQETQYF
TRBJ1-6,TRBV2,TRBD1,TGTGCCAGCATGGAACAGGGGACATTTTCACCCCTCCACTTT,CASMEQGTFSPLHF
TRBJ2-3,TRBV5-1,NA,TGCGCCAGCAGCTTGGCCACCGATGTAGAAGATACGCAGTATTTT,CASSLATDVEDTQYF
TRBJ2-4,TRBV19,NA,TGTGCCAGTAGTATAGGGTCGGTCTCAGGGCAATTTGGCATTCAGTACTTC,CASSIGSVSGQFGIQYF
TRBJ2-1,TRBV19,TRBD1,TGTGCCAGTAGACTATATGACAGGGGGTATGAGCAGTTCTTC,CASRLYDRGYEQFF
TRBJ1-2,TRBV5-4,TRBD1,TGTGCCAGCAGCCGGGTCCCGGGACAGGGATACACCTTC,CASSRVPGQGYTF
TRBJ2-1,TRBV5-1,NA,TGCGCCAGCAGCTTGGAGCTAGCGCCGTACAATGAGCAGTTCTTC,CASSLELAPYNEQFF
TRBJ1-1,TRBV28,TRBD1,TGTGCCAGCAAGATCAGGGGGAGCGCTGAAGCTTTCTTT,CASKIRGSAEAFF
TRBJ1-1,TRBV30,TRBD1,TGTGCCTGGAGTCAAAAAACAGGGGGCCACACTGAAGCTTTCTTT,CAWSQKTGGHTEAFF
TRBJ1-2,TRBV7-2,NA,TGTGCCAGCAGCTTAGTAGTTAACTATGGCTACACCTTC,CASSLVVNYGYTF
TRBJ2-1,TRBV28,NA,TGTGCCAGCAGTTCCCATCGGGTCCAGACAGGGACTAGTGAGCAGTTCTTC,CASSSHRVQTGTSEQFF
TRBJ1-5,TRBV6-4,TRBD1,TGTGCCAGCAGCGAACAGGGGGTGGGTCAGCCCCAGCATTTT,CASSEQGVGQPQHF